This TCR beta chain originates from a study of blood T cell repertoires in COVID-19. Study as a whole: PBMCs, B-cell-depleted T cells, or T cells provided the cDNA or gDNA that made up the material.

This CDR3 is built from 13 residues. Trimming cost V 3 bases and J 1 base; bases outside gene matches: 2. Germline V CDR1 and CDR2: GTSNPN, SVGIG (reference sequence). Per the study methods: Amplifying reference gene primers gave estimates of nucleated cell counts. Sequencing was performed with immunoSEQ multiplex PCR; in TCRdb, only in-frame clones are kept and a portion is missing. That table furnishes V, J and clone size, whereas the DNA furnished D and trimming. The data contain 120,000 to 150,000 clones, 75% to 85% of them singletons. The source material was peripheral blood. This clonotype was sampled from a human donor with acute or convalescent COVID-19. The donor label of this sample is uncertain. The chain carries TRBV30 and TRBJ1-1, with 7 bases fitting TRBD1. CDR3 loop: CAWSPGGNTEAFF. In nucleotides, the CDR3 is TGTGCCTGGAGCCCAGGGGGGAACACTGAAGCTTTCTTT.